Listed below are T cell receptor beta chains from one sample, sequenced in a study of cytomegalovirus exposure and HLA in healthy donors. Some clones are missing from TCRdb's copy, which holds only in-frame ones; the method was immunoSEQ multiplex PCR. Of roughly 100,000 clones in the sample, over 70% were seen once. The sequencing input was PBMCs. These receptors came from a boy younger than 18 in good health and CMV-seronegative. CDR3s include the opening cysteine and the closing phenylalanine or tryptophan. Fields, in order: V gene, J gene, CDR3 protein.

TRBV10-2	TRBJ1-5	CASGDSNSNQPQHF
TRBV30	TRBJ2-1	CAWSAGRSGAEQFF
TRBV5-1	TRBJ1-1	CASSPTRGAGTEAFF
TRBV5-1	TRBJ2-7	CASSLGLAGGEQYF
TRBV30	TRBJ1-1	CAWRYWTGGTEAFF
TRBV27	TRBJ2-1	CASSFDGRGAYNEQFF
TRBV6-5	TRBJ2-3	CASSYLDRGRFMYF
TRBV15	TRBJ2-3	CATSRESTDTQYF
TRBV27	TRBJ1-2	CASSPGTGPLYGYTF
TRBV2	TRBJ2-3	CASSAGRTDTQYF
TRBV30	TRBJ2-7	CAWSEGTELYEQYF
TRBV9	TRBJ2-2	CASSPWDSPSGGELFF
TRBV30	TRBJ2-6	CAWSGTSGGEPRSGANVLTF
TRBV11-3	TRBJ2-1	CASSLDWGEEGNEQFF
TRBV19	TRBJ2-2	CASKGGWDTGELFF
TRBV2	TRBJ2-7	CASRRDRVSYEQYF
TRBV5-1	TRBJ2-5	CASSLDGSSGYQETQYF
TRBV5-8	TRBJ1-5	CASSIGQNSNQPQHF
TRBV27	TRBJ2-7	CASSPHTGPEQYF
TRBV7-3	TRBJ1-1	CASSLEGNTEAFF
TRBV10-3	TRBJ1-2	CATATGGPYGYTF
TRBV4-2	TRBJ2-5	CASSQELGVTQYF
TRBV7-3	TRBJ2-3	CASRPRQGTDTQYF
TRBV9	TRBJ2-1	CASSVEGGSYNEQFF
TRBV10-2	TRBJ2-1	CASSDPALAGGSYNEQFF
TRBV6-1	TRBJ2-7	CASRKAAEQYF
TRBV6-6	TRBJ1-5	CASDFSGQNNQPQHF
TRBV4-1	TRBJ2-7	CASSQGSGGSYEQYF
TRBV5-4	TRBJ2-7	CASSTGALYEQYF
TRBV15	TRBJ2-5	CATSDRRRGGAETQYF
TRBV4-1	TRBJ2-7	CASSHQPTNDYEQYF
TRBV2	TRBJ2-7	CASSEAVQYF
TRBV6-1	TRBJ2-6	CASSERVSGANVLTF
TRBV27	TRBJ1-5	CASSLKGWEPGQPQHF
TRBV4-2	TRBJ1-5	CASSRGKEFSNQPQHF
TRBV9	TRBJ2-2	CASSVDRGGSTGELFF
TRBV28	TRBJ1-1	CASSSPGQGRTEAFF
TRBV7-6	TRBJ2-1	CASSLFGLPNEQFF
TRBV11-2	TRBJ1-5	CASGNREILQPQHF
TRBV27	TRBJ1-2	CASSPGTDGYGYTF
TRBV7-3	TRBJ2-7	CASSLTTGTYEQYF
TRBV27	TRBJ2-1	CASSLSARGEQFF
TRBV5-1	TRBJ2-5	CASSLALAGGVETQYF
TRBV27	TRBJ1-4	CASRRGSGSEKLFF
TRBV6-1	TRBJ1-5	CASRNRGRGNQPQHF
TRBV5-4	TRBJ1-2	CASSFGVVDGYTF
TRBV5-6	TRBJ2-7	CASSLAPTGGSIYEQYF
TRBV28	TRBJ2-7	CASTVLTGLSSYEQYF
TRBV11-2	TRBJ2-1	CASSLDRLAGGDEQFF
TRBV5-6	TRBJ1-2	CASSLTDRHVYGYTF
TRBV28	TRBJ2-3	CATLDTRGADTQYF
TRBV30	TRBJ2-7	CAWADRGYEQYF
TRBV2	TRBJ2-5	CASTFFSGGYQETQYF
TRBV6-6	TRBJ2-7	CASRRDLYEQYF
TRBV30	TRBJ2-3	CAWSGAGGVTDTQYF
TRBV7-8	TRBJ1-6	CASSLGSVTNSPLHF
TRBV27	TRBJ2-7	CASTSGGQGREQYF
TRBV6-4	TRBJ1-6	CASSVPGQLNSPLHF
TRBV6-5	TRBJ1-6	CASSPGQGPSALHF